Below, 4 T cell receptor beta chains from the same sample are listed, as sequenced in a study of blood T cell repertoires in COVID-19. The table came from immunoSEQ multiplex PCR; TCRdb's copy has only in-frame clones and leaves some out. The sample consists of roughly 200,000 clones, over 75% of them appearing once. The sample comprised peripheral blood. The receptors originated from a man at least 80 years old with acute or convalescent COVID-19.

This clone occurred once. The chain carries TRBV5-8 and TRBJ2-7; D not certain. Trimming took off 2 bases at V and 0 bases at J, with 9 bases between the two ends. Germline V gene lookup returns CDR1 SGHTS and CDR2 YDEGEE. This CDR3 has 14 residues. The CDR3 protein is CASSFKSSSYEQYF. CDR3 DNA sequence: TGTGCCAGCAGCTTTAAATCGAGCTCCTACGAGCAGTACTTC.

The chain combines TRBV7-9 with TRBJ2-5; 8 bases are shared with TRBD1. The ends lost 7 bases at V and 4 bases at J; junction bases unmatched: 5. This CDR3 contains 13 residues. Germline V gene lookup returns CDR1 SEHNR and CDR2 FQNEAQ (reference sequence). The CDR3 loop reads CASNGQGAETQYF. The CDR3 DNA reads TGTGCCAGCAACGGACAGGGTGCAGAGACCCAGTACTTC.

The chain recombines TRBV6-5 with TRBJ2-5; 8 bases map to TRBD1. The CDR3 is made up of 16 amino acids. V lost 0 bases and J lost 5; bases outside the gene matches: 8. Per germline, CDR1 MNHEY and CDR2 SVGAGI. The DNA for the CDR3 is TGTGCCAGCAGTTACTCTGGGACAGGTAGTATGGAGACCCAGTACTTC. Translation: CASSYSGTGSMETQYF.

Regarding this clone: One end of the junction is discordant with germline, which a read error may explain. The rearrangement joins TRBV6-1 to TRBJ2-4, with 8 bases lining up with TRBD2. The CDR3 runs 16 residues. The germline CDR1 and CDR2 sequences are MNHNS and SASEGT. In nucleotides, the CDR3 is TGTGCCAGCAGTAAAGCGGGGGCGGGAGCCAAAAACATTCAGTACTTC. It is translated as CASSKAGAGAKNIQYF.